Described below is a single T cell receptor (beta chain) sequence and its context. This sample is drawn from a study of blood T cell repertoires in COVID-19. Study-level information: PBMCs, B-cell-depleted T cells, or T cells were the source of the cDNA or gDNA that made up the material.

Profiled with immunoSEQ multiplex PCR; TCRdb holds only in-frame clones, not every one. Of about 64,000 clones in the sample, approximately 91% were seen once. The CDR3 covers 11 residues. The V gene's germline CDR1 is MDHEN and CDR2 SYDVKM. V was trimmed by 10 bases and J by 6 bases, leaving 11 bases between them. Specimen: peripheral blood. This chain links TRBV28 with TRBJ2-3; D perhaps matches TRBD1 (5 bases). The sequence derives from a human donor in a cohort sampled during active COVID-19. In nucleotides, the CDR3 is TGTGCCACTCGGACATCGGATACGCAGTATTTT. It codes for CATRTSDTQYF.